The next 8 T cell receptor beta chains were all read from a single sample in a study of cytomegalovirus exposure and HLA in healthy donors (dated by TCRdb to the late 2010s). Receptor libraries were prepared by the immunoSEQ multiplex PCR assay. Drawn from immuneACCESS, this table holds only the in-frame rearrangements with V and J called that TCRdb kept. Clones are partly lost; checked studies trace under half to an unresolved V gene and leave the rest unexplained. Here the sample has some 150,000 clones; around nine tenths occur a single time. 2.5% to 3% of the sample rests with the top ten. The sample taken for sequencing was PBMCs. The receptors here all came from a man aged 18 to 29 in good health and CMV-seronegative.

V and J are TRBV27 and TRBJ2-1, with D maybe TRBD1 (6 bases). The germline V gene has CDR1 MNHEY and CDR2 SMNVEV (reference sequence). V lost 2 bases and J 10 bases, leaving 15 bases between the germline ends. The CDR3 loop spans 14 amino acids. CDR3 bases: TGTGCCAGCAGTTTACAAGACAGAACAGGGGAGCAGTTCTTC. Its translation: CASSLQDRTGEQFF.

The chain has TRBV13 and TRBJ1-3, with unresolved D. Germline V gene sequence: CDR1 PRHDT, CDR2 FYEKMQ (reference sequence). Trimming removed 0 bases from V and 0 bases from J, with 21 bases in between. The CDR3 consists of 20 residues. The CDR3 nucleotides are TGTGCCAGCAGCTTAGGACGGAGGCGTGGGAGTACCTCCTCTGGAAACACCATATATTTT. Its protein product is CASSLGRRRGSTSSGNTIYF. Full variable domain (rest looked up from reference TRBV13 and TRBJ1-3): AAGVIQSPRHLIKEKRETATLKCYPIPRHDTVYWYQQGPGQDPQFLISFYEKMQSDKGSIPDRFSAQQFSDYHSELNMSSLELGDSALYFCASSLGRRRGSTSSGNTIYFGEGSWLTVV.

V gene TRBV5-1 combines with J gene TRBJ1-2, with a possible D match to TRBD1 (5 bases). Germline assignment: CDR1 SGHRS and CDR2 YFSETQ. This CDR3 comprises 14 residues. V shed 4 bases and J shed 3 bases, with 13 bases lying between them. The CDR3 sequence: CASSGKGLDYGYTF. CDR3 coding DNA: TGCGCCAGCAGCGGGAAGGGGCTGGACTATGGCTACACCTTC.

The rearrangement joins TRBV4-1 to TRBJ2-1; 7 bases fit TRBD1. The trim removed 0 bases at V and 2 bases at J, leaving 10 bases unmatched. The CDR3 contains 18 residues. In germline, CDR1 is MGHRA, CDR2 YSYEKL. In DNA form, the CDR3 reads TGCGCCAGCAGCCAAGATCATATCCGGGACAGAACCTACAATGAGCAGTTCTTC. Its protein product is CASSQDHIRDRTYNEQFF.

This chain joins TRBV5-4 and TRBJ1-3; D not resolved. The CDR3 totals 15 residues. Germline CDR1 and CDR2: SGHNT and YYREEE (reference sequence). V was clipped by 0 bases and J by 3 bases, with 10 bases between them. DNA of the CDR3: TGTGCCAGCAGCTTGGCGGAGGGAGGTGGAAACACCATATATTTT. It translates to CASSLAEGGGNTIYF.

This clone was observed once. This rearrangement joins TRBV21-1 to TRBJ1-1; the tabulated D call, TRBD1, remains unverified against the DNA. TRBV21-1 is a pseudogene. CDR3 length: 15 residues. The CDR3 DNA follows: TGTGCCAGCAGCAAAGGTTACAGGGGGCAAGATGAAGCTTTCTTT. It yields the protein CASSKGYRGQDEAFF.

In this sample, this clone turned up once. This chain connects TRBV5-1 to TRBJ1-1; D is possibly TRBD1 (5 bases). Trimming stripped 0 bases from V and 1 base from J, with 10 bases between. From germline, CDR1 is SGHRS and CDR2 YFSETQ. The CDR3 extends over 15 amino acids. The CDR3 here is CASSLGPGQNTEAFF. Written as DNA, the CDR3 is TGCGCCAGCAGCTTGGGACCAGGGCAGAACACTGAAGCTTTCTTT. Full variable domain (remainder filled in from reference TRBV5-1 and TRBJ1-1): KAGVTQTPRYLIKTRGQQVTLSCSPISGHRSVSWYQQTPGQGLQFLFEYFSETQRNKGNFPGRFSGRQFSNSRSEMNVSTLELGDSALYLCASSLGPGQNTEAFFGQGTRLTVV.

V usage is TRBV4-1 and J usage is TRBJ1-3, with D perhaps matching TRBD1 (6 bases). CDR1 and CDR2 from the germline V gene are MGHRA and YSYEKL. Trimming took 2 bases from V and 4 from J, leaving 27 bases between them. The CDR3 runs 20 residues. CDR3 coding DNA: TGCGCCAGCAGCCAATTTCTCTTCAAACGAACCGGGACACGGGGAAACACCATATATTTT. As protein: CASSQFLFKRTGTRGNTIYF.